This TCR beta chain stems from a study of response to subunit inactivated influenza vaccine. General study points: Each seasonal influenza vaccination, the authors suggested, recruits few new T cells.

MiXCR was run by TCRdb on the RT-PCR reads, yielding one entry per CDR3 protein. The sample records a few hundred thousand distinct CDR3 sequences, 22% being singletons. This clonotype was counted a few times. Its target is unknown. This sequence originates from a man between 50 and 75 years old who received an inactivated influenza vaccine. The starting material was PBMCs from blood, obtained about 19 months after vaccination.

This CDR3 is CSAPARYGYTF. DNA of the CDR3: TGCAGTGCCCCAGCGAGGTATGGCTACACCTTC. The chain combines TRBV20-1 with TRBJ1-2; D gene uncertain. CDR1 and CDR2 (germline): DFQATT, SNEGSKA (reference sequence). Trimming left V 6 bases short and J 5 bases short, with 10 bases between. The CDR3 consists of 11 residues.